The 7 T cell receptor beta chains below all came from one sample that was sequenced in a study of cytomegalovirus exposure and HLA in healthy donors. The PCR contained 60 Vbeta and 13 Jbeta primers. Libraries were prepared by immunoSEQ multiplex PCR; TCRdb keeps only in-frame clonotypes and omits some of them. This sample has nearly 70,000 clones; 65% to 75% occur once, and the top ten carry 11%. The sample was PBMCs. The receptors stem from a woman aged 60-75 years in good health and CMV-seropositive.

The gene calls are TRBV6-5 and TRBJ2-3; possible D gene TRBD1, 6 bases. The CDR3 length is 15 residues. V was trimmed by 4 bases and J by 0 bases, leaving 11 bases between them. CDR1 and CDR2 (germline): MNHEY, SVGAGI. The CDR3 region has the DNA TGTGCCAGCAGTTCATCAGGGGTCAGCACAGATACGCAGTATTTT. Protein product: CASSSSGVSTDTQYF.

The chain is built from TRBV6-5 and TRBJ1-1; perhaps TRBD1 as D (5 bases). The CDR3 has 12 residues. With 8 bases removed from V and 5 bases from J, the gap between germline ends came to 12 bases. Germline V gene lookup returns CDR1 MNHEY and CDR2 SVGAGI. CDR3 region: CASGGARTEAFF. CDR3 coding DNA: TGTGCCAGCGGAGGGGCGCGAACTGAAGCTTTCTTT.

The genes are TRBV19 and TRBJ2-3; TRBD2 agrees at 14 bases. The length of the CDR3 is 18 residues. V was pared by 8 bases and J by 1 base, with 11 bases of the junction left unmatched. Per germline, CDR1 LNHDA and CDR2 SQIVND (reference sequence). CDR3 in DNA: TGTGCCAGTTCGTCGACTAGCGGGGGGGCATACGGCACAGATACGCAGTATTTT. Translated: CASSSTSGGAYGTDTQYF. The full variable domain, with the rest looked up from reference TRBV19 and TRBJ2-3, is DGGITQSPKYLFRKEGQNVTLSCEQNLNHDAMYWYRQDPGQGLRLIYYSQIVNDFQKGDIAEGYSVSREKKESFPLTVTSAQKNPTAFYLCASSSTSGGAYGTDTQYFGPGTRLTVL.

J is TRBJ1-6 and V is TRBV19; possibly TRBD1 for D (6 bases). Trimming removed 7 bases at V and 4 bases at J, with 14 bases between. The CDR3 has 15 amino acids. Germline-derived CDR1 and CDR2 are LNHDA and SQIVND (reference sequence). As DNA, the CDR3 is TGTGCCAGTAAGGCGGACAGCTTGTATAATTCACCCCTCCACTTT. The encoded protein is CASKADSLYNSPLHF.

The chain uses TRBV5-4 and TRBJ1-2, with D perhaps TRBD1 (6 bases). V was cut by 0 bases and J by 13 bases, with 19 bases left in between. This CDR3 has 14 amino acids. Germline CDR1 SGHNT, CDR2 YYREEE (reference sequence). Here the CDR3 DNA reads TGTGCCAGCAGCTTGGCGGGGGGCCTTGCGATTCTCACCTTC. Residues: CASSLAGGLAILTF.

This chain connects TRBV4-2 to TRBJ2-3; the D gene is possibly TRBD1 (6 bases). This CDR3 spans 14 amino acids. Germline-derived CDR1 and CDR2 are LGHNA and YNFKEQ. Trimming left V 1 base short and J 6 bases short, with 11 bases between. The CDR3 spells CASSQVDRPDTQYF. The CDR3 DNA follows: TGTGCCAGCAGCCAAGTAGACAGGCCGGATACGCAGTATTTT.

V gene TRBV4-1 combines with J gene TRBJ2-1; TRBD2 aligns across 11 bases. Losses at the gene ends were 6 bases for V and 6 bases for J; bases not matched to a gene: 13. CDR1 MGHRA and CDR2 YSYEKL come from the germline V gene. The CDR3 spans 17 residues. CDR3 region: CASRLNPGLAVINEQFF. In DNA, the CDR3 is TGCGCCAGCAGACTAAATCCGGGACTAGCGGTAATCAATGAGCAGTTCTTC.